The rows below give T cell receptor beta chains drawn from one sample of a study of Graves' ophthalmopathy and Graves' hyperthyroidism. TCRdb passed the multiplex PCR reads through MiXCR, listing each CDR3 protein once. The profile shows 350,000 or so distinct CDR3 sequences, roughly a sixth of them singletons. The source material was peripheral blood. The receptors were gathered from an adult man with Graves' ophthalmopathy. Each CDR3 is given with its conserved first and last residue. The order of the fields is D gene, clone size, V gene, J gene, CDR3 DNA, CDR3 protein. D genes are given only for firm matches. Clone size is shown for a subset of rows, as once, few, many or a class of expanded clone.

d_gene: TRBD1; abundance: many; v_gene: TRBV3-1; j_gene: TRBJ2-7; CDR3nt: TGTGCCAGCAGCCAGGACAGGGGGTACTACGAGCAGTACTTC; CDR3aa: CASSQDRGYYEQYF
d_gene: NA; abundance: many; v_gene: TRBV12-3/TRBV12-4; j_gene: TRBJ1-3; CDR3nt: TGTGCCAGCAGTTTCGGGATCTCTGGAAACACCATATATTTT; CDR3aa: CASSFGISGNTIYF
d_gene: TRBD1; abundance: many; v_gene: TRBV20-1; j_gene: TRBJ2-2; CDR3nt: TGCAGTGCTAGTCAGGGGGTGATCACCGGGGAGCTGTTTTTT; CDR3aa: CSASQGVITGELFF
d_gene: TRBD2; abundance: many; v_gene: TRBV11-2; j_gene: TRBJ2-5; CDR3nt: TGTGCCAGCAGCTTAGTGTCCCTAGCGGGAGAACAAGAGACCCAGTACTTC; CDR3aa: CASSLVSLAGEQETQYF
d_gene: NA; abundance: many; v_gene: TRBV6-2/TRBV6-3; j_gene: TRBJ2-5; CDR3nt: TGTGCCAGCAGTTACACCGGGGGCCATCTAGCGGTCCAAGGGGAGACCCAGTACTTC; CDR3aa: CASSYTGGHLAVQGETQYF
d_gene: TRBD1; abundance: NA; v_gene: TRBV4-1; j_gene: TRBJ2-5; CDR3nt: TGCGCCAGCAGCCAAGATAATAGGCCCCAGGGGGCCGAGACCCAGTACTTC; CDR3aa: CASSQDNRPQGAETQYF
d_gene: NA; abundance: many; v_gene: TRBV11-2; j_gene: TRBJ1-2; CDR3nt: TGTGCCAGCAGCTTAGATTCGGGGGAGAACACTAACTATGGCTACACCTTC; CDR3aa: CASSLDSGENTNYGYTF
d_gene: NA; abundance: NA; v_gene: TRBV6-2/TRBV6-3; j_gene: TRBJ1-2; CDR3nt: TGTGCCAGCAGCTACGACAAGACCAGGGGTCGCTACACCTTC; CDR3aa: CASSYDKTRGRYTF
d_gene: NA; abundance: many; v_gene: TRBV4-2; j_gene: TRBJ2-5; CDR3nt: TGTGCCAGCAGCCCGACTAGGAGAGAGACCCAGTACTTC; CDR3aa: CASSPTRRETQYF
d_gene: NA; abundance: many; v_gene: TRBV5-1; j_gene: TRBJ2-5; CDR3nt: TGCGCCAGCAGCCAACCAGGGTTCCAAGAGACCCAGTACTTC; CDR3aa: CASSQPGFQETQYF
d_gene: NA; abundance: many; v_gene: TRBV20-1; j_gene: TRBJ2-7; CDR3nt: TGCAACCCCAGCCAGTTACCCCTAGGCTACGAGCAGTACTTC; CDR3aa: CNPSQLPLGYEQYF
d_gene: NA; abundance: many; v_gene: TRBV27; j_gene: TRBJ2-4; CDR3nt: TGTGCCAGCAGTCCTGCTCTAGCCAAAAACATTCAGTACTTC; CDR3aa: CASSPALAKNIQYF
d_gene: NA; abundance: NA; v_gene: TRBV18; j_gene: TRBJ1-3; CDR3nt: TGTGCCAGCTCGCCAGATACCACTGGAAACACCATATATTTT; CDR3aa: CASSPDTTGNTIYF
d_gene: NA; abundance: many; v_gene: TRBV12-3/TRBV12-4; j_gene: TRBJ1-2; CDR3nt: TGTGCCAGCAGTCCGGGACGGCAGAACTATGGCTACACCTTC; CDR3aa: CASSPGRQNYGYTF
d_gene: TRBD1; abundance: NA; v_gene: TRBV6-1; j_gene: TRBJ2-7; CDR3nt: TGTGCCAGCAGTGAATGGAGGACAGGGAACAACTACGAGCAGTACTTC; CDR3aa: CASSEWRTGNNYEQYF
d_gene: TRBD2; abundance: few; v_gene: TRBV27; j_gene: TRBJ2-5; CDR3nt: TGTGCCACCGGGAGGCGGAACCAAGAGACCCAGTACTTC; CDR3aa: CATGRRNQETQYF
d_gene: NA; abundance: many; v_gene: TRBV28; j_gene: TRBJ2-6; CDR3nt: TGTGCCAGCAGTGAGCAGTACTCTGGGGCCAACGTCCTGACTTTC; CDR3aa: CASSEQYSGANVLTF
d_gene: NA; abundance: many; v_gene: TRBV20-1; j_gene: TRBJ1-1; CDR3nt: TGCAGTGCTAAGGGCGACTCGCCTGAAGCTTTCTTT; CDR3aa: CSAKGDSPEAFF
d_gene: NA; abundance: many; v_gene: TRBV29-1; j_gene: TRBJ2-6; CDR3nt: TGCAGCGTTGAAGATCCGGGACGGACGGGCTCTGGGGCCAACGTCCTGACTTTC; CDR3aa: CSVEDPGRTGSGANVLTF
d_gene: TRBD2; abundance: many; v_gene: TRBV5-4; j_gene: TRBJ2-7; CDR3nt: TGTGCCAGCAGCCGGTCGGGCGGGAGAGCTAACTACGAGCAGTACTTC; CDR3aa: CASSRSGGRANYEQYF
d_gene: NA; abundance: NA; v_gene: TRBV6-2/TRBV6-3; j_gene: TRBJ2-1; CDR3nt: TGTGCCAGCAGGTCCAGGGGGGCGCGGCGGGGCAATGAGCAGTTCTTC; CDR3aa: CASRSRGARRGNEQFF
d_gene: NA; abundance: many; v_gene: TRBV9; j_gene: TRBJ1-1; CDR3nt: TGTGCCAGCAGCGAAGCTCAGAACACTGAAGCTTTCTTT; CDR3aa: CASSEAQNTEAFF
d_gene: NA; abundance: many; v_gene: TRBV6-1; j_gene: TRBJ1-1; CDR3nt: TGTGCCAGCAGCCTCAGTGGCGCTCGTAACACTGAAGCTTTCTTT; CDR3aa: CASSLSGARNTEAFF
d_gene: TRBD1; abundance: many; v_gene: TRBV18; j_gene: TRBJ1-5; CDR3nt: TGTGCCAGCGCACAGGGGAATAGCAATCAGCCCCAGCATTTT; CDR3aa: CASAQGNSNQPQHF
d_gene: NA; abundance: many; v_gene: TRBV27; j_gene: TRBJ2-7; CDR3nt: TGTGCCAGCAGTTTTTCAAAAGGGAGCTACGAGCAGTACTTC; CDR3aa: CASSFSKGSYEQYF
d_gene: NA; abundance: NA; v_gene: TRBV6-4; j_gene: TRBJ2-7; CDR3nt: TGTGCCAGCAGTTACCTCAGTAGACCCTACGAGCAGTACTTC; CDR3aa: CASSYLSRPYEQYF